Below, 10 T cell receptor beta chains from the same sample are listed, as sequenced in a study of T cell responses to AZD1222 COVID-19 vaccine. Method: immunoSEQ multiplex PCR; TCRdb's copy keeps in-frame clones and lacks some. Of 110,000 to 150,000 clones listed, around 85% are singletons. Specimen: peripheral blood, collected on day 0 of AZD1222 vaccination. These receptors were obtained from an adult in good health.

The chain uses TRBV7-2 and TRBJ2-1; 11 bases agree with TRBD2. Germline V gene sequence: CDR1 SGHTA, CDR2 FQGNSA. CDR3 length: 15 amino acids. V lost 5 bases and J lost 4; bases outside the gene matches: 4. CDR3 residues: CASSLSGGGYNEQFF. In DNA form, the CDR3 reads TGTGCCAGCAGCCTTAGCGGGGGGGGGTACAATGAGCAGTTCTTC.

A single count supports this clone. The CDR3 here is CASSPRVSGGTEAFF. The CDR3 DNA follows: TGTGCCAGCAGCCCCAGGGTATCGGGGGGCACTGAAGCTTTCTTT. V and J are TRBV6-5 and TRBJ1-1; maybe TRBD1 (5 bases). This CDR3 is 15 amino acids long. Trimming took 6 bases from V and 4 from J, leaving 18 bases between them. Germline loops: CDR1 MNHEY, CDR2 SVGAGI.

The rearrangement uses TRBV2 and TRBJ2-5; either TRBD1 or TRBD2 may supply D (5 bases each). The V gene lost 10 bases and the J gene lost 7 bases, with 19 bases spanning the gap. CDR1 and CDR2 (germline): SNHLY, FYNNEI. This CDR3 is built from 13 residues. The chain's CDR3 is CATSGLSQGTQYF. Written as DNA, the CDR3 is TGTGCCACCTCAGGACTCTCCCAGGGGACCCAGTACTTC. The variable domain in full, completed from reference TRBV2 and TRBJ2-5, reads EPEVTQTPSHQVTQMGQEVILRCVPISNHLYFYWYRQILGQKVEFLVSFYNNEISEKSEIFDDQFSVERPDGSNFTLKIRSTKLEDSAMYFCATSGLSQGTQYFGPGTRLLVL.

V is TRBV12-3 or TRBV12-4 and J is TRBJ1-5; D not resolved. The CDR3 extends over 13 amino acids. The V end lost 1 base, the J end lost 7 bases, and 8 bases lay between the germline ends. The chain's CDR3 is CASSLDPNQPQHF. The CDR3 DNA reads as TGTGCCAGCAGTTTAGACCCAAACCAGCCCCAGCATTTT.

The genes are TRBV6-5 and TRBJ2-1, with D tentatively TRBD2 (6 bases). This CDR3 has 11 residues. The germline V gene has CDR1 MNHEY and CDR2 SVGAGI. Trimming left V 6 bases short and J 10 bases short, with 10 bases between. The CDR3 DNA is TGTGCCAGCAGCCAGGGACTGGAGCAGTTCTTC. This gives the protein CASSQGLEQFF.

The rearrangement links TRBV6-5 to TRBJ1-5; 9 positions match TRBD1. Per the germline V gene, CDR1 is MNHEY and CDR2 is SVGAGI. This CDR3 spans 15 amino acids. V lost 5 bases, J lost 3 bases, and 5 bases stayed unmatched. The CDR3 reads CASSLTGGPNQPQHF. In DNA, the CDR3 is TGTGCCAGCAGTCTTACAGGGGGCCCCAATCAGCCCCAGCATTTT.

This clone has just a few counts. The V gene is TRBV19, the J gene TRBJ2-1; D is ambiguous. V was clipped by 3 bases and J by 0 bases, with 9 bases between them. The CDR3 has 15 amino acids. Looked up from germline, CDR1 is LNHDA and CDR2 is SQIVND (reference sequence). CDR3 residues: CASSILGSSYNEQFF. CDR3 bases: TGTGCCAGTAGTATTTTAGGAAGCTCCTACAATGAGCAGTTCTTC.

CDR3 DNA sequence: TGTGCCAGCAGCACCGGACAGGGGGCAGATACGCAGTATTTT. Amino acids: CASSTGQGADTQYF. The J gene is TRBJ2-3, the V gene TRBV5-8; 10 bases align to TRBD1. Trimming at V came to 4 bases and at J to 4 bases, leaving 3 bases not matched to a gene. The CDR3 runs to 14 residues. Germline CDR1 SGHTS, CDR2 YDEGEE.

J is TRBJ1-2 and V is TRBV7-9; a weak D match, TRBD1 (5 bases). CDR1 and CDR2 from the germline V gene are SEHNR and FQNEAQ (reference sequence). There are 16 residues in the CDR3. V lost 0 bases to trimming and J lost 5 bases, with 16 bases between them. CDR3 sequence reads: CASSLAPRRGEYGYTF. For the CDR3, the DNA is TGTGCCAGCAGCTTAGCACCGCGGAGAGGGGAATATGGCTACACCTTC. The full variable domain, in which reference TRBV7-9 and TRBJ1-2 provide the parts outside the CDR3, is DTGVSQNPRHKITKRGQNVTFRCDPISEHNRLYWYRQTLGQGPEFLTYFQNEAQLEKSRLLSDRFSAERPKGSFSTLEIQRTEQGDSAMYLCASSLAPRRGEYGYTFGSGTRLTVV.

The J gene is TRBJ2-2, the V gene TRBV7-9; D not certain. Germline V CDR1 and CDR2: SEHNR, FQNEAQ (reference sequence). The CDR3 sequence is 16 residues long. Trimming cost V 1 base and J 1 base, with 10 bases left between them. The CDR3 spells CASSLGVPENTGELFF. Written as DNA, the CDR3 is TGTGCCAGCAGCTTAGGAGTACCCGAGAACACCGGGGAGCTGTTTTTT.